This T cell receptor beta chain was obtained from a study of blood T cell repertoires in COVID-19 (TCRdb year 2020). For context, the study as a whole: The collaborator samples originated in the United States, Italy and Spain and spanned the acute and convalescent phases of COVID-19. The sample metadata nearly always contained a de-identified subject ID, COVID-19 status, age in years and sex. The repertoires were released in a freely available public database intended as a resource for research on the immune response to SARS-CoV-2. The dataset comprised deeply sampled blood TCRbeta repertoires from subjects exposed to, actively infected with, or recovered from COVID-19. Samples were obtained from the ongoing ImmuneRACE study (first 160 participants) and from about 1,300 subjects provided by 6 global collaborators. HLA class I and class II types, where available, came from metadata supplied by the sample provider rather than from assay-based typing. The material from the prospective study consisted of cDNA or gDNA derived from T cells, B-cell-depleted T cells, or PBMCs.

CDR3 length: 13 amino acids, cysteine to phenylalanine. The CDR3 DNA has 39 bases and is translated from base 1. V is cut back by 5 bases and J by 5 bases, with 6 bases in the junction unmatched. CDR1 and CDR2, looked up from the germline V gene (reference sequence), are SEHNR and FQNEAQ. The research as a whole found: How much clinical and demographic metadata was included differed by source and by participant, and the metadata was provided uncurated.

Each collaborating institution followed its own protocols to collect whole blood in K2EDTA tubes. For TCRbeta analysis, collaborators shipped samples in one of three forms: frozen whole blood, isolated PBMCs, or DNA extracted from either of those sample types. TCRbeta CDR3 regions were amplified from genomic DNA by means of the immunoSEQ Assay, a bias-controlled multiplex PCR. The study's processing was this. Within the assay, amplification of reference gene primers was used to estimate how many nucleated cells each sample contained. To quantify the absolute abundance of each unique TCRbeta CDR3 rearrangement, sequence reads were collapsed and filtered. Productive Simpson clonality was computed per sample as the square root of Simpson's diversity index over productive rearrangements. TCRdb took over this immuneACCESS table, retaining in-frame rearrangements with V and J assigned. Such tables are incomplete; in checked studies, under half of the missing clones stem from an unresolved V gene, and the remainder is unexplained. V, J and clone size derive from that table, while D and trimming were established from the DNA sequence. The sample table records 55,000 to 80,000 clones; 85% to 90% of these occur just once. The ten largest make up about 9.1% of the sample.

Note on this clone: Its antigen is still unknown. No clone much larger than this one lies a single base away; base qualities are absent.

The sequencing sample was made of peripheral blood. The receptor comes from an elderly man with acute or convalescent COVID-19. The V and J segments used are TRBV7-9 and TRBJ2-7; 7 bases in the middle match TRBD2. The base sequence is TGTGCCAGCAGCCAATTGGCGGGGGACGAGCAGTACTTC. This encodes CASSQLAGDEQYF.